This T cell receptor beta chain was observed in a study of cytomegalovirus exposure and HLA in healthy donors. Overall study results and limits: It was approximately 170 TCR beta chains that were listed as cytomegalovirus-associated.

About this clone: The antigen remains undetermined.

Germline CDR1 reads SGHDT; CDR2 reads YYEEEE. This CDR3 comprises 16 residues. The V end was cut by 4 bases, the J end by 3 bases, with 18 bases between. The PCR had 60 Vbeta and 13 Jbeta primers. Libraries were prepared by immunoSEQ multiplex PCR; TCRdb keeps only in-frame clonotypes and omits some of them. The sample includes some 180,000 clones, roughly 12% of them seen just once. This chain links TRBV5-6 with TRBJ2-3, with a possible D match to TRBD1 (6 bases). This clonotype was sampled from a man over 45 in good health and CMV-seropositive. Material: PBMCs. The CDR3 sequence: CASSPGTSRGTDTQYF. The CDR3, as DNA: TGTGCCAGCAGCCCAGGGACATCAAGAGGGACAGATACGCAGTATTTT. Combining the CDR3 with reference TRBV5-6 and TRBJ2-3 gives the whole variable domain DAGVTQSPTHLIKTRGQQVTLRCSPKSGHDTVSWYQQALGQGPQFIFQYYEEEERQRGNFPDRFSGHQFPNYSSELNVNALLLGDSALYLCASSPGTSRGTDTQYFGPGTRLTVL.